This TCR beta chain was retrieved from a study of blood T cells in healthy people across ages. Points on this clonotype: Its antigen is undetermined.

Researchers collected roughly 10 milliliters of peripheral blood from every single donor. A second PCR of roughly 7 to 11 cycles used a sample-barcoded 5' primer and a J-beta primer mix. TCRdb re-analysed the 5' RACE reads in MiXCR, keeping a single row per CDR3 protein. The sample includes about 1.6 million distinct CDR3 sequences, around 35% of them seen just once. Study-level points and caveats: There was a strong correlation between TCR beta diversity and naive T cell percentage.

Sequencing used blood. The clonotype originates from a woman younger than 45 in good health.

The CDR3 loop is CASSLGVRVNEQFF. Written as DNA, the CDR3 is TGCGCCAGCAGCTTGGGGGTCAGGGTCAATGAGCAGTTCTTC. This chain joins TRBV5-1 and TRBJ2-1, with D perhaps TRBD1 (5 bases). There are 14 residues in the CDR3. With 0 bases removed from V and 6 bases from J, the gap between germline ends came to 10 bases. Germline loops: CDR1 SGHRS, CDR2 YFSETQ.